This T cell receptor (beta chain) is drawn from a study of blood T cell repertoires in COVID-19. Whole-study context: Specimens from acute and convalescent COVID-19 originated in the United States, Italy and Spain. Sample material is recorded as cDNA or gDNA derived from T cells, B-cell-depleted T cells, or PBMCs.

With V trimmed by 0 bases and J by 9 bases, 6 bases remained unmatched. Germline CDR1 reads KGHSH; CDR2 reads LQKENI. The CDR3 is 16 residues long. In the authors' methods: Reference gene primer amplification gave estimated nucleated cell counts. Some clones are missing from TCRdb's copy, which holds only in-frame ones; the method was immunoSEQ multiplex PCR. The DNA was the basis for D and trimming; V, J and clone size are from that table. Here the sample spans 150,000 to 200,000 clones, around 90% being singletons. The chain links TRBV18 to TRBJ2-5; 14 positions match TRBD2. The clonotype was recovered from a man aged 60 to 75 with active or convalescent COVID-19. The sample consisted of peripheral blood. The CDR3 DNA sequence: TGTGCCAGCTCACCACCCCCGGGACTAGCGGGAGTAGCCCAGTACTTC. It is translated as CASSPPPGLAGVAQYF.